These T cell receptor beta chains were read from a single sample in a study of blood T cell repertoires in COVID-19. Some clones are missing from TCRdb's copy, which holds only in-frame ones; the method was immunoSEQ multiplex PCR. The sample lists approximately 310,000 clones, 80% to 90% occurring once. The sample consisted of peripheral blood. Every receptor here comes from a man aged 45-65 years with active or convalescent COVID-19. Both conserved end residues are part of each CDR3. D genes are given only for firm matches. Clone sizes are given selectively: once, few, many, or a class where the clone is expanded.

v_call: TRBV2; d_call: NA; clone_size: NA; j_call: TRBJ1-1; cdr3_nt: TGTGCCAGCACAACGAGTTTGAACACTGAAGCTTTCTTT; cdr3_aa: CASTTSLNTEAFF
v_call: TRBV3-1/TRBV3-2; d_call: TRBD2; clone_size: NA; j_call: TRBJ2-1; cdr3_nt: TGTGCCAGCAGCCAAGCCCCTCTCTGGGGGAGGGCCGTTGAGCAGTTCTTC; cdr3_aa: CASSQAPLWGRAVEQFF
v_call: TRBV4-3; d_call: NA; clone_size: few; j_call: TRBJ2-1; cdr3_nt: TGCGCCAGCAGCCAAGATGTAGTGATCTACAATGAGCAGTTCTTC; cdr3_aa: CASSQDVVIYNEQFF
v_call: TRBV5-5; d_call: NA; clone_size: NA; j_call: TRBJ2-5; cdr3_nt: TGTGCCAGCAGCTTGTCAGGGTCCGAGACCCAGTACTTC; cdr3_aa: CASSLSGSETQYF
v_call: TRBV2; d_call: TRBD1; clone_size: NA; j_call: TRBJ1-6; cdr3_nt: TGTGCCAGCAGTGTTTTTGGACAGGGAAATTCACCCCTCCACTTT; cdr3_aa: CASSVFGQGNSPLHF
v_call: TRBV11-1; d_call: NA; clone_size: NA; j_call: TRBJ1-2; cdr3_nt: TGTGCCAGCAGCTTAGGGGACCCGACAGGACTTTATGGCTACACCTTC; cdr3_aa: CASSLGDPTGLYGYTF
v_call: TRBV7-8; d_call: TRBD2; clone_size: NA; j_call: TRBJ2-3; cdr3_nt: TGTGCCAGCAGCTTAGCGGGTCGACTAGCGGGAGAAAGCACAGATACGCAGTATTTT; cdr3_aa: CASSLAGRLAGESTDTQYF
v_call: TRBV29-1; d_call: TRBD1; clone_size: NA; j_call: TRBJ2-7; cdr3_nt: TGCAGCGTTGGGACAGGGGATGGAGGCGAGCAGTACTTC; cdr3_aa: CSVGTGDGGEQYF
v_call: TRBV6-6; d_call: NA; clone_size: NA; j_call: TRBJ1-5; cdr3_nt: TGTGCCAGCAGTCTACAGGAATATAGCAATCAGCCCCAGCATTTT; cdr3_aa: CASSLQEYSNQPQHF
v_call: TRBV9; d_call: TRBD1; clone_size: NA; j_call: TRBJ1-2; cdr3_nt: TGTGCCAGCAGCGTAGGTGGACAGGACTATGGCTACACCTTC; cdr3_aa: CASSVGGQDYGYTF
v_call: TRBV5-5; d_call: TRBD1; clone_size: NA; j_call: TRBJ1-1; cdr3_nt: TGTGCCAGCAGCCGCGGGACAGTTCGCACTGAAGCTTTCTTT; cdr3_aa: CASSRGTVRTEAFF
v_call: TRBV27; d_call: NA; clone_size: NA; j_call: TRBJ1-2; cdr3_nt: TGTGCCAGCAGCAAGGCAGGGAGGAACTATGGCTACACCTTC; cdr3_aa: CASSKAGRNYGYTF
v_call: TRBV2; d_call: TRBD1; clone_size: NA; j_call: TRBJ1-5; cdr3_nt: TGTGCCAGCAGTGAGCGCAGGGGGCTAGGGCAGCCCCAGCATTTT; cdr3_aa: CASSERRGLGQPQHF
v_call: TRBV7-3; d_call: NA; clone_size: NA; j_call: TRBJ1-1; cdr3_nt: TGTGCCAGCAGCTTCCCGGGACGGGGGGGGACTGAAGCTTTCTTT; cdr3_aa: CASSFPGRGGTEAFF
v_call: TRBV6-5; d_call: NA; clone_size: once; j_call: TRBJ1-3; cdr3_nt: TGTGCCAGCAGTTACGGACTTTCCCATGGAAACACCATATATTTT; cdr3_aa: CASSYGLSHGNTIYF